These T cell receptor beta chains were read from a single sample in a study of blood T cell repertoires in COVID-19. Generated by immunoSEQ multiplex PCR, the TCRdb table keeps only in-frame clones and is missing some. The sample records under 35,000 clones, 80% being singletons. The sample comprised peripheral blood. These receptors all come from an elderly man with acute or convalescent COVID-19. Each CDR3 is given with its conserved first and last residue. D genes are given only for firm matches. Clone size, where shown, is once, few, many, or a class for clones that have expanded.

once,.,TRBJ2-6,TRBV7-2,CASRTDSGANVLTF,TGTGCCAGCAGGACAGACTCTGGGGCCAACGTCCTGACTTTC
.,TRBD2,TRBJ2-5,TRBV10-3,CAIRGTSGTQETQYF,TGTGCCATCAGGGGGACTAGCGGGACCCAAGAGACCCAGTACTTC
.,TRBD1,TRBJ2-2,TRBV7-2,CASSLDRSTGELFF,TGTGCCAGCAGCTTGGACAGGTCCACCGGGGAGCTGTTTTTT
.,TRBD2,TRBJ2-3,TRBV24-1,CATSHGGGLDTQYF,TGTGCCACCTCACATGGCGGGGGGTTGGATACGCAGTATTTT
.,TRBD2,TRBJ2-3,TRBV10-3,CAIGSGTSADTQYF,TGTGCCATCGGCTCCGGGACTAGCGCAGATACGCAGTATTTT
.,.,TRBJ2-1,TRBV5-5,CASSGQVVAWGDEQFF,TGTGCCAGCAGCGGACAGGTCGTCGCTTGGGGGGATGAGCAGTTCTTC
.,.,TRBJ1-6,TRBV5-1,CASSPDSYNSPLHF,TGCGCCAGCAGTCCGGACAGCTATAATTCACCCCTCCACTTT
.,.,TRBJ2-5,TRBV5-4,CASSWDMIQETQYF,TGTGCCAGCAGTTGGGACATGATCCAAGAGACCCAGTACTTC
few,.,TRBJ1-6,TRBV3-1/TRBV3-2,CASSPGGGLNSPLHF,TGTGCCAGCAGCCCCGGGGGGGGCCTTAATTCACCCCTCCACTTT
once,.,TRBJ1-2,TRBV11-2,CASSLDLAPRDGYTF,TGTGCCAGCAGCTTAGATCTGGCCCCGAGGGATGGCTACACCTTC
many,TRBD1,TRBJ1-5,TRBV11-2,CASSPGTGADQPQHF,TGTGCCAGCAGCCCGGGGACAGGGGCGGATCAGCCCCAGCATTTT
.,.,TRBJ1-5,TRBV2,CASSRGRDQPQHF,TGTGCCAGCAGCAGGGGCCGCGATCAGCCCCAGCATTTT
once,TRBD2,TRBJ2-7,TRBV6-2/TRBV6-3,CASSAWTSGSYEQYF,TGTGCCAGCAGTGCCTGGACTAGCGGGAGTTACGAGCAGTACTTC
many,.,TRBJ2-5,TRBV12-5,CASGNGRLETQYF,TGTGCTAGTGGGAATGGGAGGTTGGAGACCCAGTACTTC
.,.,TRBJ1-2,TRBV19,CATLQRDYGYTF,TGTGCCACCCTTCAGCGGGACTATGGCTACACCTTC
few,.,TRBJ1-3,TRBV5-8,CASSFVLGNTIYF,TGTGCCAGCAGCTTTGTTCTTGGAAACACCATATATTTT
.,.,TRBJ1-5,TRBV19,CASSARSILPQHF,TGTGCCAGTAGTGCTCGGAGCATACTGCCCCAGCATTTT
.,.,TRBJ1-2,TRBV5-1,CASSLGQGLNLGYTF,TGCGCCAGCAGCTTGGGTCAGGGGCTCAATCTAGGCTACACCTTC
.,.,TRBJ2-1,TRBV5-8,CASSLGQYNEQFF,TGTGCCAGCAGCTTAGGACAGTACAATGAGCAGTTCTTC